A single TCR beta chain is shown here with its context. Its target antigen remains unknown. It has no much larger one-base neighbor in the sample; base qualities were not kept. The immunoSEQ Assay, a bias-controlled multiplex PCR, was used to amplify TCRbeta CDR3 regions from genomic DNA. The paper's data handling went like this. Within the assay, amplification of reference gene primers was used to estimate how many nucleated cells each sample contained. Sequence reads were collapsed and filtered to measure the absolute abundance of every unique TCRbeta CDR3 rearrangement. For each sample, productive Simpson clonality was calculated by taking the square root of Simpson's diversity index across productive rearrangements. TCRdb provides this immuneACCESS table in a form limited to in-frame rearrangements. Some clones are lacking; in checked studies, under half of them reflect an unresolved V gene, and why the rest are absent is not known. The V and J calls and the clone size are those of that table, but D and trimming were determined from the DNA. The sample table lists around 50,000 clones, around 90% of them with a count of one. The biggest ten clones account for 2.2% of the sample.

This entry belongs to a study of blood T cell repertoires in COVID-19 (dated by TCRdb to 2020 to 2021). Concerning the study at large: Samples covering the acute and convalescent phases of COVID-19 were provided by collaborators in the United States, Italy and Spain. The material from the prospective study consisted of cDNA or gDNA derived from T cells, B-cell-depleted T cells, or PBMCs. Deeply sampled blood TCRbeta repertoires from subjects exposed to, actively infected with, or recovered from COVID-19 were included in the dataset. The repertoires were released in a freely available public database meant as a resource for research on the immune response to SARS-CoV-2. Samples came from the ongoing ImmuneRACE study (first 160 participants) plus 1,254 subjects from 6 global collaborators. Nearly every sample came with metadata listing a de-identified subject ID, COVID-19 status, age in years and sex. Where available, HLA class I and class II types were obtained from metadata supplied by the sample provider rather than from assay-based typing. Broader findings and caveats from the paper: How much clinical and demographic metadata was included differed by source and by participant, and the metadata was provided uncurated.

The CDR3 sequence holds 13 residues, the cysteine and phenylalanine included. The retained sequence is limited to the CDR3, 39 bases, with the frame set at the first base. Cut back by 4 bases and 1 base, the V and J ends lie 7 bases apart. CDR1 and CDR2 are read off the germline V gene as SGHVS and FQNEAQ. Whole blood was collected in K2EDTA tubes by collaborating institutions according to the institutions' own protocols. For TCRbeta analysis, collaborator samples were shipped as frozen whole blood, as isolated PBMCs, or as DNA extracted from either sample type. The rearrangement joined TRBV7-8 to TRBJ1-1; confidence is insufficient to name the D gene. Sample: peripheral blood. This TCR derives from a human donor in a cohort sampled during active COVID-19. CDR3 loop: CASSWSGNTEAFF. The DNA sequence is TGTGCCAGCAGCTGGTCGGGGAACACTGAAGCTTTCTTT.